The source of this TCR beta chain is a study of T cells in Graves' hyperthyroidism and ophthalmopathy. Study conclusions and caveats: Among thyroid clonotypes expanded above 0.001, most also appeared in blood.

Looked up from germline, CDR1 is DFQATT and CDR2 is SNEGSKA (reference sequence). V gave up 6 bases and J gave up 0 bases, with 16 bases separating them. The CDR3 totals 15 residues. RNA transcripts provided the source from which TCR beta CDR3 regions were amplified. The HTBI primer set served for first-round RT-PCR of the TCR CDR3. Via MiXCR, TCRdb re-called the multiplex PCR reads, giving one row per CDR3 protein. The sample yields hundreds of thousands of distinct CDR3 sequences, 12% to 15% seen once. This clonotype has at least ten counts. Its antigen is still unknown. Based on clinical symptoms, serum thyroxine and TRAb, thyroid ultrasound and orbital computed tomography, diagnoses were reached.

The sample consisted of blood. The origin of this receptor is a young woman with Graves' hyperthyroidism. The rearrangement links TRBV20-1 to TRBJ2-3; a weak D match, TRBD1 (5 bases). In DNA, the CDR3 is TGCAGTGCCCCCCCACAGGCATCTAGCACAGATACGCAGTATTTT. Encoded protein: CSAPPQASSTDTQYF.